The rows below give T cell receptor beta chains drawn from one sample of a study of cytomegalovirus exposure and HLA in healthy donors. Method: immunoSEQ multiplex PCR; TCRdb's copy keeps in-frame clones and lacks some. The sample lists under 150,000 clones; roughly four fifths were seen once. Sequenced: PBMCs. These receptors were taken from a man aged 40-55 years in good health and CMV-seropositive. CDR3s include the opening cysteine and the closing phenylalanine or tryptophan. The order of the fields is clone size, V gene, J gene, D gene, CDR3 protein, CDR3 DNA. The D gene is left open where the match is weak. Clone size appears in some rows only: once, few, many, or a class for an expanded clone.

few,TRBV7-8,TRBJ1-3,NA,CASSTNSGNTIYF,TGTGCCAGCAGCACAAACTCTGGAAACACCATATATTTT
NA,TRBV5-1,TRBJ2-2,NA,CASTPQTGSPGELFF,TGCGCCAGCACCCCTCAAACAGGGAGCCCCGGGGAGCTGTTTTTT
NA,TRBV6-5,TRBJ1-3,NA,CATWSSGNTIYF,TGTGCCACCTGGAGCTCTGGAAACACCATATATTTT
few,TRBV9,TRBJ2-5,TRBD2,CASSVAESGSLQETQYF,TGTGCCAGCAGCGTAGCGGAAAGCGGGAGCCTCCAAGAGACCCAGTACTTC
NA,TRBV6-5,TRBJ1-1,TRBD1,CASRRTGGTEAFF,TGTGCCAGCAGGAGGACAGGGGGCACTGAAGCTTTCTTT
few,TRBV6-5,TRBJ2-1,TRBD2,CASSTRLAGKYEQFF,TGTGCCAGCAGCACCCGACTAGCGGGAAAGTATGAGCAGTTCTTC
NA,TRBV30,TRBJ2-3,NA,CAWSFGHDTQYF,TGTGCCTGGAGTTTCGGACATGATACGCAGTATTTT
NA,TRBV7-2,TRBJ2-5,NA,CASSLSPSEGQETQYF,TGTGCCAGCAGCTTATCCCCTAGCGAGGGGCAAGAGACCCAGTACTTC
NA,TRBV19,TRBJ2-7,NA,CASSTSTWYEQYF,TGTGCCAGTAGTACTAGTACGTGGTACGAGCAGTACTTC
NA,TRBV30,TRBJ1-2,NA,CAWGGPGNYGYTF,TGTGCCTGGGGGGGCCCGGGCAACTATGGCTACACCTTC
few,TRBV5-5,TRBJ1-2,NA,CASSPGGEQINYGYTF,TGTGCCAGCAGCCCGGGGGGGGAACAGATTAACTATGGCTACACCTTC
NA,TRBV19,TRBJ1-2,TRBD1,CASSTTGFYGYTF,TGTGCCAGTAGTACGACAGGGTTCTATGGCTACACCTTC
few,TRBV28,TRBJ2-2,NA,CASSGGAIGELFF,TGTGCCAGCAGTGGGGGGGCGATCGGGGAGCTGTTTTTT
NA,TRBV5-1,TRBJ2-5,TRBD2,CASSQTGTSGTQETQYF,TGCGCCAGCAGCCAAACCGGGACTAGCGGGACCCAAGAGACCCAGTACTTC
few,TRBV19,TRBJ1-2,NA,CASTPPRLHGYTF,TGTGCCAGTACCCCGCCGAGGCTTCATGGCTACACCTTC
NA,TRBV5-1,TRBJ2-7,TRBD1,CASSLGGDRGRKQYF,TGCGCCAGCAGCTTGGGGGGGGACAGGGGGAGAAAGCAGTACTTC
few,TRBV4-1,TRBJ2-1,TRBD2,CASSLGGRGRSSYNEQFF,TGCGCCAGCAGCCTAGGAGGGAGGGGCCGAAGCTCCTACAATGAGCAGTTCTTC
NA,TRBV4-3,TRBJ2-7,NA,CASSQTRSSYEQYF,TGCGCCAGCAGCCAGACTAGGAGCTCCTACGAGCAGTACTTC
NA,TRBV6-6,TRBJ1-5,NA,CASSSTNRGREQPQHF,TGTGCCAGCAGTTCCACCAACCGTGGGAGGGAGCAGCCCCAGCATTTT
NA,TRBV7-9,TRBJ1-4,NA,CASSSTVVGEKLFF,TGTGCCAGCAGCTCGACAGTGGTCGGGGAAAAACTGTTTTTT
NA,TRBV10-2,TRBJ2-7,TRBD1,CASWTGPSEEQYF,TGCGCCAGCTGGACAGGCCCCTCTGAAGAGCAGTACTTC
few,TRBV6-6,TRBJ2-3,NA,CASRRDLGDTQYF,TGTGCCAGCAGGCGGGACTTGGGGGATACGCAGTATTTT
NA,TRBV28,TRBJ2-5,NA,CASSLVTEQKTGTQYF,TGTGCCAGCAGTTTAGTTACAGAGCAGAAGACAGGGACCCAGTACTTC
few,TRBV19,TRBJ2-5,NA,CASSGPMSGDHRTQYF,TGTGCCAGTAGTGGGCCGATGTCGGGAGACCACCGGACCCAGTACTTC